Listed here are 5 T cell receptor beta chains from one sample, sequenced in a study of blood T cell repertoires in COVID-19. Measured with immunoSEQ multiplex PCR; TCRdb has only the in-frame clones, and not every one. The sample consists of 220,000 or so clones, around 80% of them appearing once. Sequencing input: peripheral blood. These TCRs come from a young man with active or convalescent COVID-19.

The chain couples TRBV5-1 to TRBJ2-1; 13 nucleotides match TRBD2. The CDR3 extends over 16 amino acids. J gave up 7 bases and V 7 bases, and 11 bases lay outside the gene matches. The V gene's germline CDR1 is SGHRS and CDR2 YFSETQ. This CDR3 reads CASCPFGLAGENEQFF. CDR3 nucleotides: TGCGCCAGCTGCCCCTTTGGACTAGCGGGGGAGAATGAGCAGTTCTTC.

The chain links TRBV15 to TRBJ2-5, with a possible D match to TRBD2 (5 bases). Between the trimmed V and J ends, which lost 3 bases and 4 bases, there was a span of 15 bases. The CDR3 length is 15 residues. Germline loops: CDR1 LNHNV, CDR2 YYDKDF (reference sequence). This CDR3 is CATSRELGRSETQYF. The CDR3 DNA is TGTGCCACCAGCAGGGAACTAGGTCGGTCAGAGACCCAGTACTTC.

This clone has a single count. The chain links TRBV28 to TRBJ1-3; D is perhaps TRBD1 (5 bases). Looked up from germline, CDR1 is MDHEN and CDR2 is SYDVKM. Trimming removed 5 bases from V and 0 bases from J, with 17 bases in between. CDR3 size: 17 residues. This chain's CDR3 is CASSPPTGAPSGNTIYF. The CDR3 DNA reads as TGTGCCAGCAGTCCCCCGACTGGGGCCCCCTCTGGAAACACCATATATTTT. The entire variable domain, with the rest obtained from reference TRBV28 and TRBJ1-3, is as follows: DVKVTQSSRYLVKRTGEKVFLECVQDMDHENMFWYRQDPGLGLRLIYFSYDVKMKEKGDIPEGYSVSREKKERFSLILESASTNQTSMYLCASSPPTGAPSGNTIYFGEGSWLTVV.

The chain combines TRBV14 with TRBJ2-7, with 7 bases fitting TRBD1. Germline lookup yields CDR1 SGHDN and CDR2 FVKESK. Unmatched junction bases numbered 5, after V lost 5 bases and J lost 1 base. The CDR3 is 14 residues long. The CDR3 nucleotides read TGTGCCAGCAGCACCGGGGACAGTTCCTACGAGCAGTACTTC. Translated, it gives CASSTGDSSYEQYF.

The rearrangement joins TRBV7-3 to TRBJ1-2; unclear D gene. The germline V gene encodes CDR1 SGHTA and CDR2 FQGTGA. The V end lost 2 bases, the J end lost 8 bases, and 12 bases lay between the germline ends. There are 13 residues in the CDR3. CDR3 in DNA: TGTGCCAGCAGCTTACTCGGGAGTGGCGGCTACACCTTC. Protein product: CASSLLGSGGYTF.